This TCR beta chain comes out of a study of cytomegalovirus exposure and HLA in healthy donors. Study information: Genotyping of nearly 400 donors showed that 80% to 85% belonged to the Caucasian-associated ancestry cluster.

This clone turned up a few times. The PCR had 60 Vbeta and 13 Jbeta primers. Sequencing was performed with immunoSEQ multiplex PCR; in TCRdb, only in-frame clones are kept and a portion is missing. This table has about 120,000 clones, nearly 65% appearing once. The CDR3 spans 14 residues. The junction had 8 bases not matched to a gene; V was cut back by 4 bases and J by 6 bases. The germline gives CDR1 SGHNT, CDR2 YYREEE (reference sequence). The genes are TRBV5-4 and TRBJ1-1, with 8 bases identical to TRBD1. The TCR was taken from a man between 40 and 49 years old in good health and CMV-seropositive. Sequencing used PBMCs. The CDR3 sequence: CASSTWTGTAEAFF. The DNA of the CDR3 is TGTGCCAGCAGCACTTGGACAGGGACTGCTGAAGCTTTCTTT.